These 3 T cell receptor beta chains were sequenced from one sample in a study of response to subunit inactivated influenza vaccine. TCRdb analysed the RT-PCR reads with MiXCR anew, one entry per CDR3 protein. The sample consists of fewer than 600,000 distinct CDR3 sequences, 7.2% of them appearing once. This sample comprised PBMCs from blood, obtained around 25 months after vaccination. The source of these receptors is a man aged 50-75 years who received an inactivated influenza vaccine.

The chain links TRBV28 to TRBJ1-2; possibly TRBD1 for D (5 bases). V was shortened by 11 bases and J by 4 bases, with 14 bases between the two germline ends. This CDR3 region has 12 residues. Germline CDR1 reads MDHEN; CDR2 reads SYDVKM. CDR3 sequence reads: CAWSQGTYGYTF. The CDR3, as DNA: TGTGCCTGGAGCCAGGGCACCTATGGCTACACCTTC.

This clonotype was seen at least ten times. This chain connects TRBV2 to TRBJ2-3; 9 positions agree with TRBD1. After removal of 8 bases from V and 2 bases from J, the junction contained 5 bases not matched to a gene. Germline CDR1 reads SNHLY; CDR2 reads FYNNEI. The CDR3 loop spans 14 amino acids. The CDR3: CASGGQGNTDTQYF. The DNA of the CDR3 is TGTGCCAGCGGAGGACAGGGGAACACAGATACGCAGTATTTT.

The CDR3 loop reads CASSMDLGAQTRLNIQYF. The CDR3 bases are TGTGCCAGCAGTATGGACCTCGGGGCCCAAACGAGGCTAAACATTCAGTACTTC. The chain carries TRBV12-3 or TRBV12-4 and TRBJ2-4; D is perhaps TRBD1 or TRBD2 (5 bases each). The V end was cut by 5 bases, the J end by 6 bases, with 26 bases between. The CDR3 is 18 amino acids.